Following are 2 T cell receptor beta chains from one sample sequenced in a study of cytomegalovirus exposure and HLA in healthy donors. Clones were read by immunoSEQ multiplex PCR, and TCRdb kept only the in-frame ones, dropping some. Of 250,000 to 350,000 clones in the sample, more than 80% were seen once. The sample comprised PBMCs. All receptors derive from a young woman in good health and CMV-seronegative.

This clone was counted between two and nine times. This chain joins TRBV28 and TRBJ1-4; D is perhaps TRBD1 (6 bases). The germline V and J ends were trimmed by 4 bases and 0 bases, with 6 bases remaining between them. CDR1 is MDHEN and CDR2 is SYDVKM in the germline V gene. The CDR3 sequence is 14 residues long. The CDR3 region has the DNA TGTGCCAGCAGTTGGGACACAACTAATGAAAAACTGTTTTTT. Encoded protein: CASSWDTTNEKLFF.

This chain connects TRBV30 to TRBJ2-7, with 13 bases identical to TRBD2. This CDR3 is built from 11 residues. Germline CDR1 reads GTSNPN; CDR2 reads SVGIG (reference sequence). CDR3 residues: CGRTSGSEQYF. The CDR3, as DNA: TGTGGCCGGACTAGCGGGAGTGAGCAGTACTTC.